A single T cell receptor (beta chain) is shown here with its context. The data were obtained in a study of blood T cell repertoires in COVID-19. Study context: Donors in the United States, Italy and Spain gave samples during acute or convalescent COVID-19.

In the original analysis: Quantification of nucleated cells was approximated via reference gene primer amplification. Method: immunoSEQ multiplex PCR; TCRdb's copy keeps in-frame clones and lacks some. V, J and clone size are those of that table, while D and trimming were read from the DNA. Of tens of thousands of clones detected, approximately 90% appear once; the ten largest clones hold 6% to 8%. The TCR comes from an elderly woman with active COVID-19. The sample taken for sequencing was peripheral blood.

CDR3 sequence: CASSPLGGNQPQHF. As DNA, the CDR3 is TGTGCCAGCTCACCATTAGGGGGCAATCAGCCCCAGCATTTT. This chain joins TRBV18 and TRBJ1-5; tentatively, D is TRBD1 (5 bases). Germline V lookup: CDR1 KGHSH, CDR2 LQKENI. The germline V and J ends were trimmed by 2 bases and 2 bases, with 7 bases remaining between them. The CDR3 runs to 14 residues.